This TCR beta chain was retrieved from a study of cytomegalovirus exposure and HLA in healthy donors. Study findings and constraints: Cytomegalovirus-associated TCR beta chains were listed, numbering approximately 150. Analyzed later, most CMV-associated TCR beta chains appeared HLA-restricted. In vitro testing confirmed three CMV-associated chains as specific for CMV antigens.

Donors consisted of healthy bone marrow donors. For this clone: The target antigen is unknown.

PCR used 60 Vbeta primers and 13 Jbeta primers. The assay was immunoSEQ multiplex PCR, and TCRdb's table has in-frame clones only and misses some. The sample shows over 45,000 clones, about 83% of them seen only once. Germline V lookup: CDR1 SGHRS, CDR2 YFSETQ. V was cut by 0 bases and J by 6 bases, with 7 bases left in between. This CDR3 has 13 amino acids. This chain uses TRBV5-1 with TRBJ1-5, with D possibly TRBD1 on 5 matching bases. This clonotype was sampled from a man younger than 40 in good health and CMV-seronegative. Sample: PBMCs. The CDR3 protein is CASSLAGFQPQHF. For the CDR3, the DNA is TGCGCCAGCAGCTTGGCAGGGTTTCAGCCCCAGCATTTT.